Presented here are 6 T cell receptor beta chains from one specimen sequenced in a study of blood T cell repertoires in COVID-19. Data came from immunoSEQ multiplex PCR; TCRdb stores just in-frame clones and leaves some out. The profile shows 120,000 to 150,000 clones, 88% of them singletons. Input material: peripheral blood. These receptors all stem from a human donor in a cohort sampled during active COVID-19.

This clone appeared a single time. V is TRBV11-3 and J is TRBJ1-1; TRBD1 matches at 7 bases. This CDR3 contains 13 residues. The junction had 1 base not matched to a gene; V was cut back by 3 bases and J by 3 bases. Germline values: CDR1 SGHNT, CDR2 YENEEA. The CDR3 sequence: CASSFQGDTEAFF. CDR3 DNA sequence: TGTGCCAGCAGCTTCCAGGGGGACACTGAAGCTTTCTTT.

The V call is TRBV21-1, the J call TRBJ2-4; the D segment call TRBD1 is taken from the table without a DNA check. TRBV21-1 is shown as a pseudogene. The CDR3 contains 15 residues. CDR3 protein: CASSTMTGLKNIQYF. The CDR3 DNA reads TGTGCCAGCAGCACCATGACAGGGCTAAAAAACATTCAGTACTTC.

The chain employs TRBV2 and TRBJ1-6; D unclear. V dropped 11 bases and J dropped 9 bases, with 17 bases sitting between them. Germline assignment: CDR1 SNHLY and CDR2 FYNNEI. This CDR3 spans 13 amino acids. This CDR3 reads CAAWEPGASPLHF. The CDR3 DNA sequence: TGTGCCGCCTGGGAGCCAGGCGCTTCACCCCTCCACTTT.

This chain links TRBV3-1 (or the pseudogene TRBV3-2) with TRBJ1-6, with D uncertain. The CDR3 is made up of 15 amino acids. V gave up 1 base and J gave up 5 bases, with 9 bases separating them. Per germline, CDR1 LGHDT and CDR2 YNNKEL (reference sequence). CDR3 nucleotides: TGTGCCAGCAGCCAAGCAACAGATCATAATTCACCCCTCCACTTT. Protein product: CASSQATDHNSPLHF.

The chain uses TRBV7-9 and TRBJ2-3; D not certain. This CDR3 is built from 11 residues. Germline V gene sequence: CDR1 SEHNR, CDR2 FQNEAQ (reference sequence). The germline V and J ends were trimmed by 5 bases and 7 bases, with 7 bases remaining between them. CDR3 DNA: TGTGCCAGCAGCCAAGAGTATACGCAGTATTTT. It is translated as CASSQEYTQYF.

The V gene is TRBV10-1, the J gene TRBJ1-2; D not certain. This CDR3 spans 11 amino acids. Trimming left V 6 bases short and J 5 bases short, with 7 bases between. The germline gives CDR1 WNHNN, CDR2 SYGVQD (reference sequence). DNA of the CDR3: TGCGCCAGCAGCGTCAGATATGGCTACACCTTC. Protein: CASSVRYGYTF.